Following are 21 T cell receptor beta chains from one sample sequenced in a study of shared clonotypes between healthy human individuals. Produced via immunoSEQ multiplex PCR; TCRdb's table is partial and in-frame only. The table lists approximately 1.5 million clones, 98% of them singletons, with around 0.38% in the top ten. Sequencing was performed on naive CD4+ T cells sorted from blood. Subset given: CD45RA+ positively selected. Source of these receptors: a man aged 30 to 39 in good health.

This clone was picked up one time. The chain has TRBV7-6 and TRBJ2-2; possibly TRBD1 for D (5 bases). The germline gives CDR1 SGHVS, CDR2 FNYEAQ. The ends were cut back, 5 bases at V and 6 bases at J, with 16 bases in the middle. This CDR3 comprises 15 residues. The CDR3 coding sequence is TGTGCCAGCAGCCTCCTTAAAGGGGTCCCCGGGGAGCTGTTTTTT. This gives the protein CASSLLKGVPGELFF.

This clone has just one count. The chain couples TRBV5-1 to TRBJ2-7; 10 bases are a match to TRBD1. V lost 7 bases, J lost 7 bases, and 8 bases stayed unmatched. Germline loops: CDR1 SGHRS, CDR2 YFSETQ. CDR3 length: 13 residues. The CDR3 DNA reads TGCGCCAGCCTCGGGACAGGGGAAGGAGAGCAGTACTTC. Translating gives CASLGTGEGEQYF.

CDR3 bases: TGTGCCAGCAGCTTGACAGGGGAACCGAATCAGCCCCAGCATTTT. Amino acids: CASSLTGEPNQPQHF. This chain connects TRBV5-6 to TRBJ1-5; TRBD1 matches 7 bases. The CDR3 is made up of 15 amino acids. V was clipped by 1 base and J by 4 bases; unmatched bases: 5. Looked up from germline, CDR1 is SGHDT and CDR2 is YYEEEE.

This clone came up once. V and J are TRBV5-8 and TRBJ2-7, with D perhaps being TRBD1 or TRBD2 (5 bases each). V gave up 4 bases and J gave up 1 base, with 15 bases separating them. Germline lookup yields CDR1 SGHTS and CDR2 YDEGEE. There are 15 residues in the CDR3. DNA of the CDR3: TGTGCCAGCAGCGTCTACAGTGGGGGATCCTACGAGCAGTACTTC. It encodes CASSVYSGGSYEQYF.

The chain carries TRBV7-2 and TRBJ2-7; D not resolved. The CDR3 has 12 residues. With 4 bases removed from V and 3 bases from J, the gap between germline ends came to 7 bases. Germline V gives CDR1 SGHTA, CDR2 FQGNSA. The CDR3 spells CASSSLYYEQYF. In DNA form, the CDR3 reads TGTGCCAGCAGCTCTCTCTACTACGAGCAGTACTTC. Drawing the rest from reference TRBV7-2 and TRBJ2-7, the complete variable domain is GAGVSQSPSNKVTEKGKDVELRCDPISGHTALYWYRQSLGQGLEFLIYFQGNSAPDKSGLPSDRFSAERTGGSVSTLTIQRTQQEDSAVYLCASSSLYYEQYFGPGTRLTVT.

The chain combines TRBV7-6 with TRBJ2-7, with a weak D call TRBD1 (5 bases). Trimming left V 5 bases short and J 2 bases short, with 10 bases between. This CDR3 comprises 13 residues. Germline values: CDR1 SGHVS, CDR2 FNYEAQ. Written as DNA, the CDR3 is TGTGCCAGCAGCCGCCAGGGTCCCTACGAGCAGTACTTC. This encodes CASSRQGPYEQYF.

The chain uses TRBV7-9 and TRBJ2-5; 7 nucleotides align to TRBD1. The CDR3 has 14 residues. Germline V gene data show CDR1 as SEHNR and CDR2 as FQNEAQ (reference sequence). The V and J ends lost 2 bases and 2 bases, in that order; junction bases with no gene match: 2. CDR3 coding DNA: TGTGCCAGCAGCTTAACAGGGGCTCAAGAGACCCAGTACTTC. Its translation: CASSLTGAQETQYF. Full variable domain (remainder filled in from reference TRBV7-9 and TRBJ2-5): DTGVSQNPRHKITKRGQNVTFRCDPISEHNRLYWYRQTLGQGPEFLTYFQNEAQLEKSRLLSDRFSAERPKGSFSTLEIQRTEQGDSAMYLCASSLTGAQETQYFGPGTRLLVL.

This clone was recorded once. The chain couples TRBV18 to TRBJ2-1, with unresolved D. Deletions cut 4 bases from V and 9 bases from J, with 16 bases between. In germline, CDR1 is KGHSH, CDR2 LQKENI. The CDR3 runs 14 residues. The CDR3 DNA is TGTGCCAGCTCACTCCCCCTAGTCCGAGGTGAGCAGTTCTTC. It translates to CASSLPLVRGEQFF.

The J gene is TRBJ2-7, the V gene TRBV7-9; possible D gene TRBD2, 6 bases. With 5 bases removed from V and 0 bases from J, the gap between germline ends came to 14 bases. From germline, CDR1 is SEHNR and CDR2 FQNEAQ (reference sequence). The CDR3 runs 15 residues. This CDR3 is CASSRSGGDSYEQYF. The CDR3 DNA reads TGTGCCAGCAGCCGTAGCGGCGGGGACTCCTACGAGCAGTACTTC.

V and J are TRBV29-1 and TRBJ2-2; perhaps TRBD2 as D (5 bases). Germline loops: CDR1 SQVTM, CDR2 ANQGSEA. The germline V and J ends were trimmed by 4 bases and 6 bases, with 15 bases remaining between them. CDR3 size: 14 residues. CDR3 amino acids: CSVAMVGLSGELFF. CDR3 DNA sequence: TGCAGCGTTGCGATGGTAGGACTTTCCGGGGAGCTGTTTTTT.

The chain recombines TRBV30 with TRBJ1-5; D is perhaps TRBD1 (6 bases). The CDR3 length is 16 residues. CDR1 and CDR2 (germline): GTSNPN, SVGIG (reference sequence). Trimming cost V 5 bases and J 3 bases, with 20 bases left between them. This CDR3 reads CAWGPAGGVPNQPQHF. DNA of the CDR3: TGTGCCTGGGGGCCGGCGGGGGGCGTTCCCAATCAGCCCCAGCATTTT.

The chain links TRBV19 to TRBJ2-1; possible D gene TRBD2, 6 bases. CDR3 length: 17 amino acids. V lost 3 bases to trimming and J lost 5 bases, with 20 bases between them. Germline CDR1 LNHDA, CDR2 SQIVND (reference sequence). In DNA form, the CDR3 reads TGTGCCAGTAGTATTCTTTTCGTTGGTAGCGGACACAATGAGCAGTTCTTC. Encoded protein: CASSILFVGSGHNEQFF.

The rearrangement links TRBV6-5 to TRBJ2-7, with 13 bases fitting TRBD2. Germline CDR1 MNHEY, CDR2 SVGAGI. The V segment lost 6 bases and the J segment 6 bases; nucleotides outside the gene matches: 2. The CDR3 spans 13 residues. This chain's CDR3 is CASRGTSGIEQYF. The CDR3 DNA follows: TGTGCCAGCAGAGGGACTAGCGGGATCGAGCAGTACTTC.

This CDR3 reads CASSGQGAHYEQYF. The CDR3 coding sequence is TGTGCCAGCAGTGGACAGGGGGCACACTACGAGCAGTACTTC. V gene TRBV2 combines with J gene TRBJ2-7; 10 bases line up with TRBD1. V dropped 4 bases and J dropped 3; count of bases not matched to a gene: 3. The CDR3 has 14 residues. CDR1 and CDR2 (germline): SNHLY, FYNNEI.

The chain combines TRBV10-1 with TRBJ2-2; TRBD2 matches 7 bases. Germline V CDR1 and CDR2: WNHNN, SYGVQD (reference sequence). The CDR3 covers 13 residues. The V segment lost 6 bases and the J segment 6 bases; nucleotides outside the gene matches: 4. The CDR3 DNA is TGCGCCAGCAGCTCAACTAGCGCCGGGGAGCTGTTTTTT. Its translation is CASSSTSAGELFF.

Of note for this clone: The sample has other DNA sequences that encode this CDR3 too. The chain uses TRBV27 and TRBJ2-7; weak D call: TRBD1 (5 bases). The germline CDR1 and CDR2 sequences are MNHEY and SMNVEV (reference sequence). V was pared by 5 bases and J by 2 bases, with 10 bases between. The CDR3 extends over 13 amino acids. The CDR3 loop reads CASSLRQTYEQYF. The CDR3 nucleotides read TGTGCCAGCAGTCTCCGACAGACCTACGAGCAGTACTTC.

The chain combines TRBV9 with TRBJ2-1, with 15 bases lining up with TRBD2. J gave up 1 base and V 4 bases, and 9 bases lay outside the gene matches. Per germline, CDR1 SGDLS and CDR2 YYNGEE. This CDR3 has 19 residues. CDR3 amino acids: CASSKSGTSGRFSYNEQFF. CDR3 bases: TGTGCCAGCAGCAAATCCGGGACTAGCGGGAGGTTTTCCTACAATGAGCAGTTCTTC.

This sequence joins TRBV15 and TRBJ2-3; D unresolved. Germline lookup yields CDR1 LNHNV and CDR2 YYDKDF (reference sequence). The CDR3 covers 14 residues. The germline V and J ends were trimmed by 1 base and 4 bases, with 9 bases remaining between them. CDR3 DNA sequence: TGTGCCACCAGCAGAGGGCTATATCCAGATACGCAGTATTTT. Its protein product is CATSRGLYPDTQYF.

The chain couples TRBV2 to TRBJ2-2, with D perhaps matching TRBD1 (5 bases). The germline CDR1 and CDR2 sequences are SNHLY and FYNNEI. The CDR3 spans 15 residues. Trimming removed 7 bases from V and 3 bases from J, with 15 bases in between. In DNA, the CDR3 is TGTGCCAGCAAAATACGGACATCCGACACCGGGGAGCTGTTTTTT. It encodes CASKIRTSDTGELFF.

J is TRBJ2-3 and V is TRBV5-4; a possible D gene is TRBD2 (6 bases). The ends were cut back, 3 bases at V and 3 bases at J, with 11 bases in the middle. The germline V gene encodes CDR1 SGHNT and CDR2 YYREEE (reference sequence). CDR3 length: 14 amino acids. Written as DNA, the CDR3 is TGTGCCAGCAGCTCGGCCGGGACTACAGATACGCAGTATTTT. Translating it yields CASSSAGTTDTQYF. The full variable domain, with the rest looked up from reference TRBV5-4 and TRBJ2-3, is ETGVTQSPTHLIKTRGQQVTLRCSSQSGHNTVSWYQQALGQGPQFIFQYYREEENGRGNFPPRFSGLQFPNYSSELNVNALELDDSALYLCASSSAGTTDTQYFGPGTRLTVL.

The rearrangement links TRBV11-3 to TRBJ2-1; D remains ambiguous. CDR3 length: 14 amino acids. V lost 0 bases, J lost 10 bases, and 13 bases lay in between. Germline loops: CDR1 SGHNT, CDR2 YENEEA. The CDR3 nucleotides are TGTGCCAGCAGCTTAGAGTATGGCGGCCAGGAGCAGTTCTTC. This codes for CASSLEYGGQEQFF. Full variable domain (remainder filled in from reference TRBV11-3 and TRBJ2-1): EAGVVQSPRYKIIEKKQPVAFWCNPISGHNTLYWYLQNLGQGPELLIRYENEEAVDDSQLPKDRFSAERLKGVDSTLKIQPAELGDSAVYLCASSLEYGGQEQFFGPGTRLTVL.